The next 28 T cell receptor beta chains were all read from a single sample in a study of T cell responses to AZD1222 COVID-19 vaccine. Clones were read by immunoSEQ multiplex PCR, and TCRdb kept only the in-frame ones, dropping some. Among some 96,000 clones listed, over 75% were seen once. Sequencing was performed on peripheral blood, taken on day 0 of MenACWY control vaccination. The origin of the receptors is an adult in good health.

J is TRBJ1-2 and V is TRBV6-5, with D possibly TRBD1 on 5 matching bases. The V and J ends lost 5 bases and 6 bases respectively, with 13 bases between them. The CDR3 is made up of 13 amino acids. From germline, CDR1 is MNHEY and CDR2 SVGAGI. CDR3 DNA sequence: TGTGCCAGCAGTATCACAGGATCCCATGGCTACACCTTC. Encoded protein: CASSITGSHGYTF.

This clone was seen a few times. The chain is built from TRBV14 and TRBJ1-6; 8 bases fit TRBD1. Trimming took 10 bases from V and 8 from J; bases not matched to a gene: 7. CDR1 is SGHDN and CDR2 is FVKESK in the germline V gene. CDR3 size: 13 residues. In DNA form, the CDR3 reads TGTGCCACTAACGGACAGGGCGATTCACCCCTCCACTTT. Its translation is CATNGQGDSPLHF.

CDR3 region: CASSPLRSNQPQHF. The CDR3 DNA reads as TGTGCCAGCTCACCACTCAGGTCCAATCAGCCCCAGCATTTT. The J gene is TRBJ1-5, the V gene TRBV18; unclear D gene. The length of the CDR3 is 14 residues. Trimming took 1 base from V and 3 from J, leaving 7 bases between them. The germline gives CDR1 KGHSH, CDR2 LQKENI. The variable domain in full, completed from reference TRBV18 and TRBJ1-5, reads NAGVMQNPRHLVRRRGQEARLRCSPMKGHSHVYWYRQLPEEGLKFMVYLQKENIIDESGMPKERFSAEFPKEGPSILRIQQVVRGDSAAYFCASSPLRSNQPQHFGDGTRLSIL.

This chain joins TRBV29-1 and TRBJ2-1; D is undetermined. Germline lookup yields CDR1 SQVTM and CDR2 ANQGSEA. The CDR3 extends over 13 amino acids. V was shortened by 4 bases and J by 5 bases, with 12 bases between the two germline ends. The CDR3 loop reads CSVGFSTHNEQFF. The CDR3 coding sequence is TGCAGCGTTGGTTTTTCGACGCACAATGAGCAGTTCTTC.

The rearrangement uses TRBV5-5 and TRBJ2-3; D is perhaps TRBD1 (5 bases). Germline CDR1 is SGHKS and CDR2 is YYEKEE (reference sequence). V shed 4 bases and J shed 2 bases, with 17 bases lying between them. This CDR3 region has 16 residues. CDR3 coding DNA: TGTGCCAGCAGCCCCGGACAAGCACCCCACACAGATACGCAGTATTTT. Translated: CASSPGQAPHTDTQYF.

J is TRBJ1-2 and V is TRBV29-1, with 8 bases that match TRBD1. This CDR3 is built from 12 residues. J lost 6 bases, V lost 7 bases, and 7 bases had no gene match. Per the germline V gene, CDR1 is SQVTM and CDR2 is ANQGSEA. The CDR3 here is CSGTGTGNGYTF. In DNA, the CDR3 is TGCAGCGGCACCGGGACAGGCAATGGCTACACCTTC. The full variable domain, rest sourced from reference TRBV29-1 and TRBJ1-2, is SAVISQKPSRDICQRGTSLTIQCQVDSQVTMMFWYRQQPGQSLTLIATANQGSEATYESGFVIDKFPISRPNLTFSTLTVSNMSPEDSSIYLCSGTGTGNGYTFGSGTRLTVV.

J is TRBJ1-5 and V is TRBV30, with TRBD1 matching over 9 bases. J lost 4 bases, V lost 2 bases, and 15 bases had no gene match. This CDR3 has 18 amino acids. The germline V gene has CDR1 GTSNPN and CDR2 SVGIG (reference sequence). CDR3 sequence reads: CAWSQKSTGTGTNQPQHF. The CDR3 nucleotides read TGTGCCTGGAGTCAAAAATCTACCGGGACAGGGACGAATCAGCCCCAGCATTTT.

The rearrangement joins TRBV24-1 to TRBJ2-5, with 11 bases lining up with TRBD2. Germline trimming cut 5 bases from V and 1 base from J; bases unmatched to any gene: 2. The CDR3 sequence is 15 residues long. Germline V gives CDR1 KGHDR, CDR2 SFDVKD. CDR3 sequence (DNA): TGTGCCACCAGTGTGGGACTAGCGGCCCAAGAGACCCAGTACTTC. It yields the protein CATSVGLAAQETQYF.

The gene calls are TRBV21-1 and TRBJ1-2. TRBV21-1 is tagged as a pseudogene. CDR3 size: 12 residues. CDR3 sequence reads: CASSPDLSGYTF. The CDR3, as DNA: TGTGCCAGCAGCCCCGATTTAAGTGGCTACACCTTC.

The chain is built from TRBV5-1 and TRBJ2-3; tentatively, D is TRBD1 or TRBD2 (5 bases each). V was shortened by 4 bases and J by 1 base, with 7 bases between the two germline ends. Germline V gene sequence: CDR1 SGHRS, CDR2 YFSETQ. This CDR3 is 13 amino acids long. CDR3 in amino acids: CASSRGGTDTQYF. CDR3 DNA: TGCGCCAGCAGCAGGGGAGGCACAGATACGCAGTATTTT.

The chain joins TRBV7-6 to TRBJ2-1; TRBD2 aligns across 8 bases. Trimming took 5 bases from V and 0 from J; bases not matched to a gene: 12. Per the germline V gene, CDR1 is SGHVS and CDR2 is FNYEAQ. This CDR3 comprises 18 residues. The CDR3 reads CASSELGPGLVSYNEQFF. DNA of the CDR3: TGTGCCAGCAGCGAGCTGGGTCCGGGACTAGTCTCCTACAATGAGCAGTTCTTC.

The chain recombines TRBV12-3 or TRBV12-4 with TRBJ1-4, with TRBD1 as a possible D gene (6 bases). The V end was cut by 8 bases, the J end by 6 bases, with 13 bases between. This CDR3 has 13 amino acids. In DNA form, the CDR3 reads TGTGCCAGCCAACAGGGAATTGATGAAAAACTGTTTTTT. Amino acids: CASQQGIDEKLFF.

This clone has a handful of counts. In the same sample, other DNA sequences code for this CDR3. This chain connects TRBV3-1 (or the pseudogene TRBV3-2) to TRBJ1-5; a possible D gene is TRBD1 (5 bases). The CDR3 runs to 14 residues. V lost 4 bases and J lost 2, with 9 bases in between. Germline assignment: CDR1 LGHDT and CDR2 YNNKEL (reference sequence). The CDR3 DNA sequence: TGTGCCAGCAGCCCCAGAGGGGGCAATCAGCCCCAGCATTTT. Translated, it gives CASSPRGGNQPQHF.

V usage is TRBV19 and J usage is TRBJ1-1, with no clear D. Deletions cut 6 bases from V and 3 bases from J, with 11 bases between. This CDR3 spans 13 amino acids. Germline V CDR1 and CDR2: LNHDA, SQIVND (reference sequence). The CDR3, as DNA: TGTGCCAGTAGCCTCCAGCTCTACACTGAAGCTTTCTTT. Protein sequence: CASSLQLYTEAFF.

This clone showed up just once. The chain links TRBV20-1 to TRBJ1-2; 8 nucleotides agree with TRBD1. Looked up from germline, CDR1 is DFQATT and CDR2 is SNEGSKA (reference sequence). CDR3 length: 11 amino acids. With 5 bases clipped from V and 7 bases from J, the junction kept 3 bases outside the gene matches. The CDR3 DNA is TGCAGTGCTGGACAGGGTAGTGGCTACACCTTC. Protein: CSAGQGSGYTF.

The chain is built from TRBV5-1 and TRBJ1-5; D unresolved. CDR1 and CDR2 (germline): SGHRS, YFSETQ. This CDR3 region has 14 residues. The V gene lost 1 base and the J gene lost 2 bases, with 7 bases spanning the gap. The CDR3 bases are TGCGCCAGCAGCTTGATGTCAGGCAATCAGCCCCAGCATTTT. This sequence encodes CASSLMSGNQPQHF.

The rearrangement links TRBV3-1 (or the pseudogene TRBV3-2) to TRBJ2-3; 8 bases are shared with TRBD1. The ends lost 1 base at V and 2 bases at J; junction bases unmatched: 2. This CDR3 has 15 residues. Germline V lookup: CDR1 LGHDT, CDR2 YNNKEL (reference sequence). In nucleotides, the CDR3 is TGTGCCAGCAGCCAAGGACAGGGGCCCACAGATACGCAGTATTTT. It is translated as CASSQGQGPTDTQYF.

The V and J genes are TRBV7-9 and TRBJ1-4; D perhaps matches TRBD1 (5 bases). The germline V gene has CDR1 SEHNR and CDR2 FQNEAQ (reference sequence). The CDR3 length is 19 residues. The ends were cut back, 3 bases at V and 0 bases at J, with 20 bases in the middle. In nucleotides, the CDR3 is TGTGCCAGCAGCTTGGAAAGACAGTGGCAGAGGGCAACTAATGAAAAACTGTTTTTT. This translates into CASSLERQWQRATNEKLFF.

The chain couples TRBV7-9 to TRBJ2-1, with a tentative D call TRBD2 (6 bases). This CDR3 region has 15 residues. With 8 bases removed from V and 6 bases from J, the gap between germline ends came to 20 bases. Looked up from germline, CDR1 is SEHNR and CDR2 is FQNEAQ (reference sequence). Here the CDR3 reads CASGEEKDGANEQFF. In DNA, the CDR3 is TGTGCCAGCGGGGAGGAGAAGGATGGGGCCAATGAGCAGTTCTTC.

The chain links TRBV2 to TRBJ1-6, with D perhaps TRBD1 (6 bases). The length of the CDR3 is 15 residues. In germline, CDR1 is SNHLY, CDR2 FYNNEI. Trimming took off 1 base at V and 9 bases at J, with 13 bases between the two ends. CDR3 nucleotides: TGTGCCAGCAGTGAAGTCCGGGACAAGACTTCACCCCTCCACTTT. Translated, it gives CASSEVRDKTSPLHF.

The chain is built from TRBV5-1 and TRBJ1-2; no clear D. The V and J ends lost 0 bases and 2 bases respectively, with 11 bases between them. Germline assignment: CDR1 SGHRS and CDR2 YFSETQ. This CDR3 spans 15 amino acids. The CDR3 region has the DNA TGCGCCAGCAGCTTGGGAACGGGCGGGAACTATGGCTACACCTTC. This sequence encodes CASSLGTGGNYGYTF.

The V gene is TRBV7-9, the J gene TRBJ2-1; D gene unclear. The V gene's germline CDR1 is SEHNR and CDR2 FQNEAQ (reference sequence). The V and J ends lost 3 bases and 9 bases respectively, with 3 bases between them. The CDR3 runs to 10 residues. The DNA of the CDR3 is TGTGCCAGCAGCTTGACTGAGCAGTTCTTC. It specifies CASSLTEQFF.

The chain recombines TRBV2 with TRBJ1-5; D might be TRBD1 (5 bases). This CDR3 is 12 amino acids long. Germline loops: CDR1 SNHLY, CDR2 FYNNEI. The V and J ends lost 6 bases and 7 bases respectively, with 10 bases between them. CDR3 coding DNA: TGTGCCAGCAGCACGGGGCCGCAGCCCCAGCATTTT. Protein: CASSTGPQPQHF. The full variable domain, completed using reference TRBV2 and TRBJ1-5, is EPEVTQTPSHQVTQMGQEVILRCVPISNHLYFYWYRQILGQKVEFLVSFYNNEISEKSEIFDDQFSVERPDGSNFTLKIRSTKLEDSAMYFCASSTGPQPQHFGDGTRLSIL.

The chain links TRBV11-3 to TRBJ1-6, with D perhaps TRBD1 (5 bases). The CDR3 length is 20 residues. In germline, CDR1 is SGHNT, CDR2 YENEEA. With 5 bases removed from V and 0 bases from J, the gap between germline ends came to 23 bases. The CDR3 is CASSPVRGTVPGSYNSPLHF. Written as DNA, the CDR3 is TGTGCCAGCAGCCCTGTTCGGGGGACGGTCCCTGGCTCCTATAATTCACCCCTCCACTTT.

V and J are TRBV5-1 and TRBJ2-2, with D possibly being TRBD1 (7 bases). The germline gives CDR1 SGHRS, CDR2 YFSETQ. The CDR3 totals 19 residues. V shed 1 base and J shed 1 base, with 20 bases lying between them. This CDR3 is CASSLREIRGPRNTGELFF. The CDR3 region has the DNA TGCGCCAGCAGCTTGCGGGAGATTAGGGGGCCCCGGAACACCGGGGAGCTGTTTTTT.

J is TRBJ1-3 and V is TRBV11-2; D is possibly TRBD1 (6 bases). Germline V lookup: CDR1 SGHAT, CDR2 FQNNGV. Trimming took off 5 bases at V and 4 bases at J, with 15 bases between the two ends. The CDR3 extends over 15 amino acids. The CDR3 DNA reads TGTGCCAGCAGCCCGACCCGGACAGAAGGAAACACCATATATTTT. Residues: CASSPTRTEGNTIYF.

The chain joins TRBV9 to TRBJ2-2; no clear D gene. This CDR3 is built from 15 residues. V lost 0 bases and J 6 bases, leaving 12 bases between the germline ends. CDR1 SGDLS and CDR2 YYNGEE come from the germline V gene. The CDR3 region is CASSVDYTQAGELFF. In DNA, the CDR3 is TGTGCCAGCAGCGTAGATTACACCCAAGCCGGGGAGCTGTTTTTT.

Regarding this clone: The same CDR3 is also encoded by other DNA sequences in this sample. J is TRBJ2-3 and V is TRBV9; the D is unclear. This CDR3 region has 12 residues. V was cut by 0 bases and J by 5 bases, with 4 bases left in between. Germline V gene sequence: CDR1 SGDLS, CDR2 YYNGEE. The CDR3 loop is CASSVAGDTQYF. In DNA, the CDR3 is TGTGCCAGCAGCGTAGCCGGAGATACGCAGTATTTT. Full variable domain (missing parts from reference TRBV9 and TRBJ2-3): DSGVTQTPKHLITATGQRVTLRCSPRSGDLSVYWYQQSLDQGLQFLIQYYNGEERAKGNILERFSAQQFPDLHSELNLSSLELGDSALYFCASSVAGDTQYFGPGTRLTVL.